This T cell receptor (beta chain) originates from a study of beta chain features in type 1 diabetes. All of the isolated RNA was reverse transcribed, so expressed TCRB transcripts were sequenced. The assay was immunoSEQ multiplex PCR, and TCRdb's table has in-frame clones only and misses some. The sample yields about 41,000 clones, 65% to 80% seen once. Germline lookup yields CDR1 SNHLY and CDR2 FYNNEI. The CDR3 is made up of 15 amino acids. The V segment lost 1 base and the J segment 6 bases; nucleotides outside the gene matches: 5. As to this clone: As yet, its antigen is unknown.

Study results and limitations: People with Type 1 diabetes carried modestly yet significantly shorter TCRB CDR3s in all four CD4+ subsets.

The V gene is TRBV2, the J gene TRBJ1-4, with 7 positions matching TRBD1. The sample was Tregs from blood. This TCR was recovered from a man younger than 45 with type 1 diabetes. Some clones in this sample may be carry-over from other donors' samples. The CDR3 region is CASSEVGGPYEKLFF. CDR3 coding DNA: TGTGCCAGCAGTGAAGTAGGGGGCCCTTATGAAAAACTGTTTTTT. Combining the CDR3 with reference TRBV2 and TRBJ1-4 gives the whole variable domain EPEVTQTPSHQVTQMGQEVILRCVPISNHLYFYWYRQILGQKVEFLVSFYNNEISEKSEIFDDQFSVERPDGSNFTLKIRSTKLEDSAMYFCASSEVGGPYEKLFFGSGTQLSVL.